This TCR beta chain was recovered during a study of T cell responses to AZD1222 COVID-19 vaccine. Study-wide results and limits: Clonal diversity was possibly underestimated, and white British individuals and females predominated among donors. Nearly half of unique spike-specific TCRs reportedly avoided B.1.351 and B.1.1.7 mutated regions. Breadth and depth of Spike-specific TCRs rose after two AZD1222 doses.

The repertoire was sequenced with immunoSEQ multiplex PCR; TCRdb's copy has only in-frame clones and lacks some. Here the sample spans 100,000 to 150,000 clones, approximately 90% being singletons. Concerning this clone: No antigen is known for it.

This specimen was peripheral blood, taken on day 0 of AZD1222 vaccination. This receptor was taken from an adult in good health.

The CDR3 DNA reads as TGTGCCAGCAGTCCCGGGCCTTCCTGGACTAACTATGGCTACACCTTC. This encodes CASSPGPSWTNYGYTF. The genes are TRBV27 and TRBJ1-2; D is ambiguous. Germline V gene data show CDR1 as MNHEY and CDR2 as SMNVEV (reference sequence). Trimming pared 5 bases from V and 0 bases from J, leaving 16 bases between. This CDR3 contains 16 residues.